The next 26 T cell receptor beta chains were all read from a single sample in a study of identical twins. TCRdb re-called the 5' RACE reads with MiXCR, one entry per CDR3 protein. The data contain approximately 190,000 distinct CDR3 sequences, roughly 15% of them singletons. The same specimen was also included in a second study, on T cells expressing NK-cell markers.

The sample consisted of CD8+ T cells sorted from blood. These receptors all stem from a woman aged 18-29 years in good health.

This clonotype was detected only a few times. The chain combines TRBV7-2 with TRBJ2-7; 11 bases line up with TRBD1. The CDR3 is made up of 15 amino acids. Germline CDR1 and CDR2: SGHTA and FQGNSA. Germline trimming cut 3 bases from V and 3 bases from J; bases unmatched to any gene: 4. Written as DNA, the CDR3 is TGTGCCAGCAGCTTCGGGACAGGGGGAGTCTACGAGCAGTACTTC. Protein: CASSFGTGGVYEQYF.

This clonotype was found many times. The chain links TRBV5-6 to TRBJ2-3, with TRBD1 as a possible D gene (5 bases). CDR3 size: 13 residues. V lost 0 bases, J lost 6 bases, and 8 bases lay in between. Per the germline V gene, CDR1 is SGHDT and CDR2 is YYEEEE. The chain's CDR3 is CASSLGQSDTQYF. Here the CDR3 DNA reads TGTGCCAGCAGCTTGGGACAGTCGGATACGCAGTATTTT. Variable domain in full (rest from reference TRBV5-6 and TRBJ2-3): DAGVTQSPTHLIKTRGQQVTLRCSPKSGHDTVSWYQQALGQGPQFIFQYYEEEERQRGNFPDRFSGHQFPNYSSELNVNALLLGDSALYLCASSLGQSDTQYFGPGTRLTVL.

The CDR3 bases are TGTGCCACCCGGACTAGCGGGAACTACGAGCAGTACTTC. Protein: CATRTSGNYEQYF. The chain uses TRBV15 and TRBJ2-7; 12 nucleotides align to TRBD2. The CDR3 extends over 13 amino acids. The germline V gene encodes CDR1 LNHNV and CDR2 YYDKDF (reference sequence). V gave up 8 bases and J gave up 3 bases; unmatched junction bases: 2.

This chain links TRBV7-2 with TRBJ2-4, with TRBD2 identical over 7 bases. J gave up 6 bases and V 4 bases, and 0 bases lay outside the gene matches. The CDR3 loop spans 12 amino acids. CDR1 is SGHTA and CDR2 is FQGNSA in the germline V gene. The CDR3 DNA is TGTGCCAGCAGCTCGGGGGGAAACATTCAGTACTTC. This encodes CASSSGGNIQYF.

The J gene is TRBJ2-1, the V gene TRBV6-2 or TRBV6-3; 8 bases align to TRBD2. In germline, CDR1 is MNHEY, CDR2 SVGEGT. This CDR3 has 14 amino acids. The J segment lost 4 bases and the V segment lost 7 bases, leaving 6 bases of the junction unmatched. In nucleotides, the CDR3 is TGTGCCAGCAAGGGGCGGGAGGATTACAATGAGCAGTTCTTC. It specifies CASKGREDYNEQFF.

This clonotype appeared a few times. The chain recombines TRBV6-1 with TRBJ2-3, with 8 bases identical to TRBD1. This CDR3 is built from 15 residues. Germline lookup yields CDR1 MNHNS and CDR2 SASEGT. Trimming cost V 6 bases and J 3 bases; bases outside gene matches: 8. The CDR3 region is CASRTTGEGTDTQYF. The CDR3 DNA follows: TGTGCCAGCAGAACGACAGGGGAAGGGACAGATACGCAGTATTTT.

The V call is TRBV7-9, the J call TRBJ1-1; no clear D. Germline V gene data show CDR1 as SEHNR and CDR2 as FQNEAQ (reference sequence). The V gene lost 1 base and the J gene lost 1 base, with 7 bases spanning the gap. The CDR3 runs 14 residues. DNA of the CDR3: TGTGCCAGCAGCTTAGTGGTCGGGAACACTGAAGCTTTCTTT. Translated: CASSLVVGNTEAFF.

The chain employs TRBV7-6 and TRBJ2-7; possibly TRBD1 or TRBD2 for D (5 bases each). The CDR3 is 14 amino acids. The germline V and J ends were trimmed by 7 bases and 5 bases, with 18 bases remaining between them. Germline V CDR1 and CDR2: SGHVS, FNYEAQ. CDR3 amino acids: CASIPGTALHEQYF. In nucleotides, the CDR3 is TGTGCCAGCATCCCCGGGACGGCACTCCACGAGCAGTACTTC.

This chain connects TRBV27 to TRBJ2-1, with TRBD1 matching over 7 bases. With V trimmed by 8 bases and J by 5 bases, 6 bases remained unmatched. Germline V gene lookup returns CDR1 MNHEY and CDR2 SMNVEV (reference sequence). CDR3 length equals 13 residues. This CDR3 reads CASGPTGHNEQFF. The DNA for the CDR3 is TGTGCCAGCGGTCCGACAGGGCACAATGAGCAGTTCTTC.

This clonotype was observed a few times. CDR3 sequence reads: CASSFWGNSYEQYF. DNA of the CDR3: TGTGCCAGCAGCTTCTGGGGGAACTCCTACGAGCAGTACTTC. The gene calls are TRBV13 and TRBJ2-7, with D perhaps given as TRBD1 or TRBD2 (5 bases each). The germline V gene has CDR1 PRHDT and CDR2 FYEKMQ (reference sequence). The V end was cut by 3 bases, the J end by 0 bases, with 9 bases between. The CDR3 covers 14 residues.

This clonotype was found a few times. V and J are TRBV11-2 and TRBJ2-7, with D hard to call. Germline values: CDR1 SGHAT, CDR2 FQNNGV. This CDR3 spans 12 amino acids. V was shortened by 5 bases and J by 6 bases, with 11 bases between the two germline ends. CDR3 residues: CASSQGLSEQYF. The CDR3 bases are TGTGCCAGCAGCCAAGGGTTATCCGAGCAGTACTTC.

This clonotype was counted only a few times. J is TRBJ2-1 and V is TRBV20-1; possibly TRBD1 or TRBD2 for D (5 bases each). The CDR3 has 19 amino acids. V lost 0 bases to trimming and J lost 1 base, with 22 bases between them. Germline V gene data show CDR1 as DFQATT and CDR2 as SNEGSKA (reference sequence). This CDR3 reads CSARDSLGGAHRSYNEQFF. CDR3 DNA sequence: TGCAGTGCTAGAGATTCGCTTGGGGGTGCGCACCGTTCCTACAATGAGCAGTTCTTC.

This clonotype was observed at least ten times. The chain links TRBV20-1 to TRBJ1-2; D remains unclear. CDR1 is DFQATT and CDR2 is SNEGSKA in the germline V gene (reference sequence). The CDR3 loop spans 14 amino acids. V lost 0 bases and J 7 bases, leaving 15 bases between the germline ends. The CDR3 DNA sequence: TGCAGTGCTAGAGATGGGGAAGTTTCGACTGGCTACACCTTC. This gives the protein CSARDGEVSTGYTF.

V usage is TRBV9 and J usage is TRBJ2-7, with a weak D call TRBD2 (5 bases). The V gene lost 4 bases and the J gene lost 12 bases, with 20 bases spanning the gap. Looked up from germline, CDR1 is SGDLS and CDR2 is YYNGEE. There are 13 residues in the CDR3. The CDR3 bases are TGTGCCAGCAGCTCAGAAATTTCTAGCAGCCCGTACTTC. This encodes CASSSEISSSPYF.

This clonotype was found a few times. This chain connects TRBV30 to TRBJ2-1; TRBD2 agrees at 14 bases. Per the germline V gene, CDR1 is GTSNPN and CDR2 is SVGIG (reference sequence). CDR3 length: 15 amino acids. Trimming took 4 bases from V and 8 from J; bases not matched to a gene: 7. CDR3: CAWTGLAGVRDEQFF. The CDR3 nucleotides are TGTGCCTGGACGGGACTAGCGGGAGTTCGGGATGAGCAGTTCTTC.

The rearrangement links TRBV12-3 or TRBV12-4 to TRBJ2-7, with 10 bases identical to TRBD1. CDR3 length equals 14 residues. The junction had 5 bases not matched to a gene; V was cut back by 3 bases and J by 6 bases. The CDR3 DNA reads as TGTGCCAGCAGTTTTCTCGGGGACAGGGGCGAGCAGTACTTC. Amino acids: CASSFLGDRGEQYF.

In this sample, this clonotype turned up a few times. J is TRBJ1-2 and V is TRBV20-1, with 7 bases matching TRBD1. J lost 4 bases, V lost 5 bases, and 4 bases had no gene match. The length of the CDR3 is 12 residues. Germline CDR1 reads DFQATT; CDR2 reads SNEGSKA (reference sequence). This CDR3 reads CSAEQGTYGYTF. Written as DNA, the CDR3 is TGCAGTGCTGAACAGGGGACCTATGGCTACACCTTC.

This clonotype was counted between two and nine times. The rearrangement links TRBV10-3 to TRBJ2-7, with TRBD2 matching 9 bases. This CDR3 has 14 residues. CDR1 and CDR2 (germline): ENHRY, SYGVKD. With V trimmed by 3 bases and J by 7 bases, 7 bases remained unmatched. Here the CDR3 reads CAISELLAGWEQYF. The CDR3 DNA follows: TGTGCCATCAGTGAATTGCTAGCGGGATGGGAGCAGTACTTC.

The genes are TRBV3-1 and TRBJ2-7, with TRBD2 as a possible D gene (6 bases). The CDR3 contains 18 residues. Trimming pared 1 base from V and 0 bases from J, leaving 19 bases between. From germline, CDR1 is LGHDT and CDR2 YNNKEL (reference sequence). CDR3 sequence reads: CASSQADGGPSYSYEQYF. In nucleotides, the CDR3 is TGTGCCAGCAGCCAAGCGGACGGGGGTCCTTCTTACTCCTACGAGCAGTACTTC.

This clonotype was counted only a few times. The chain carries TRBV3-1 and TRBJ1-1; D call uncertain. Per the germline V gene, CDR1 is LGHDT and CDR2 is YNNKEL (reference sequence). This CDR3 is 11 amino acids long. The V end was cut by 3 bases, the J end by 8 bases, with 7 bases between. The CDR3 loop is CASSQVGEAFF. In nucleotides, the CDR3 is TGTGCCAGCAGCCAGGTCGGGGAAGCTTTCTTT.

This clonotype was seen only a few times. The chain employs TRBV29-1 and TRBJ1-1; no definite D call. The CDR3 is made up of 14 amino acids. Germline CDR1 is SQVTM and CDR2 is ANQGSEA. The V gene lost 6 bases and the J gene lost 1 base, with 15 bases spanning the gap. The CDR3 region has the DNA TGCAGCGTCCAGGCCGGTAGCTCGAACACTGAAGCTTTCTTT. Its protein is CSVQAGSSNTEAFF.

In regard to this clonotype: One base away lies a much larger clone, so this may be a sequencing read error. This chain joins TRBV7-9 and TRBJ2-7; the D is unclear. CDR1 and CDR2 (germline): SEHNR, FQNEAQ (reference sequence). This CDR3 is 12 amino acids long. V dropped 8 bases and J dropped 2 bases, with 10 bases sitting between them. The CDR3 loop is CASCQFTYEQYF. In nucleotides, the CDR3 is TGTGCCAGCTGCCAGTTCACCTACGAGCAGTACTTC. Complete variable domain (other parts from reference TRBV7-9 and TRBJ2-7): DTGVSQNPRHKITKRGQNVTFRCDPISEHNRLYWYRQTLGQGPEFLTYFQNEAQLEKSRLLSDRFSAERPKGSFSTLEIQRTEQGDSAMYLCASCQFTYEQYFGPGTRLTVT.

The chain combines TRBV12-3 or TRBV12-4 with TRBJ2-7; maybe TRBD1 (6 bases). The ends were cut back, 4 bases at V and 5 bases at J, with 15 bases in the middle. The CDR3 is 14 residues long. CDR3: CASSWTVRHNEQYF. The CDR3 DNA follows: TGTGCCAGCAGTTGGACAGTACGGCACAACGAGCAGTACTTC.

This chain links TRBV5-1 with TRBJ2-1; unclear D gene. V shed 1 base and J shed 9 bases, with 5 bases lying between them. From germline, CDR1 is SGHRS and CDR2 YFSETQ. The CDR3 loop spans 11 amino acids. DNA of the CDR3: TGCGCCAGCAGCTTGCTAAGTGAGCAGTTCTTC. Protein sequence: CASSLLSEQFF.

This clonotype was recorded a few times. This chain connects TRBV2 to TRBJ2-5, with D maybe TRBD1 (7 bases). The CDR3 spans 15 residues. Deletions cut 6 bases from V and 5 bases from J, with 19 bases between. CDR1 and CDR2 from the germline V gene are SNHLY and FYNNEI. CDR3 region: CASRQGQGEVETQYF. CDR3 nucleotides: TGTGCCAGCAGGCAAGGCCAGGGGGAGGTCGAGACCCAGTACTTC. The whole variable domain, remainder taken from reference TRBV2 and TRBJ2-5, is EPEVTQTPSHQVTQMGQEVILRCVPISNHLYFYWYRQILGQKVEFLVSFYNNEISEKSEIFDDQFSVERPDGSNFTLKIRSTKLEDSAMYFCASRQGQGEVETQYFGPGTRLLVL.

The chain uses TRBV12-5 and TRBJ2-7; TRBD1 matches 8 bases. Germline trimming cut 4 bases from V and 3 bases from J; bases unmatched to any gene: 5. The germline V gene has CDR1 LGHNT and CDR2 FRNRAP. This CDR3 is built from 14 residues. This CDR3 reads CASGSRTGFYEQYF. The CDR3 bases are TGTGCTAGTGGTTCTCGGACAGGGTTCTACGAGCAGTACTTC.